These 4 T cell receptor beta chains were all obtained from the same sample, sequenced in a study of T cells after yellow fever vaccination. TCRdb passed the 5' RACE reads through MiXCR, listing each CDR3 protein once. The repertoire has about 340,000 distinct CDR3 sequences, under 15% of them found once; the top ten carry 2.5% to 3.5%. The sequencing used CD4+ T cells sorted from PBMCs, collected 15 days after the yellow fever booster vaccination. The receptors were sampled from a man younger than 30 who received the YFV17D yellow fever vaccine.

The CDR3 here is CASNPRHPNTEAFF. For the CDR3, the DNA is TGTGCCAGCAACCCCCGACACCCGAACACTGAAGCTTTCTTT. J is TRBJ1-1 and V is TRBV2, with D unclear. Between the trimmed V and J ends, which lost 7 bases and 1 base, there was a span of 13 bases. Germline V CDR1 and CDR2: SNHLY, FYNNEI. The CDR3 loop spans 14 amino acids.

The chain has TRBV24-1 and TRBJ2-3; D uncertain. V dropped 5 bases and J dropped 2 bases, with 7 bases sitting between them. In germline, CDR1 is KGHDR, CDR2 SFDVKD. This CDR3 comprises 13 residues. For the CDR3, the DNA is TGTGCCACCAGTGGGGTCCTCACAGATACGCAGTATTTT. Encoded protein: CATSGVLTDTQYF.

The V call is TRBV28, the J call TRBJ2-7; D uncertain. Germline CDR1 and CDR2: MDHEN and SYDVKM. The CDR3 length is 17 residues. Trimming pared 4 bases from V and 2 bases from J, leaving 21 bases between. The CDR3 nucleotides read TGTGCCAGCAGTTCCACGTACACTGCCAAATATCCCTACGAGCAGTACGTC. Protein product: CASSSTYTAKYPYEQYV.

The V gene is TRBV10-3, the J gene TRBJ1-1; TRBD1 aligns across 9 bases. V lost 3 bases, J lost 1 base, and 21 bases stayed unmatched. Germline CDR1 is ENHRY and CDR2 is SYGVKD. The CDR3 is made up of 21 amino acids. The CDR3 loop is CAISDRSGEDRGLLANTEAFF. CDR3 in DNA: TGTGCCATCAGTGACCGGTCGGGTGAGGACAGGGGCCTCCTAGCGAACACTGAAGCTTTCTTT.